This passage covers 5 T cell receptor beta chains from one sample sequenced in a study of beta chain features in type 1 diabetes (dated by TCRdb to 2017 to 2018). The library was obtained by the immunoSEQ multiplex PCR assay. All of the isolated RNA was reverse transcribed with the High Capacity cDNA Reverse Transcription Kit, so expressed TCRB transcripts were sequenced. Sourced from immuneACCESS, this table was stored by TCRdb with only in-frame sequences that have V and J called. A share of the clones is absent; for the studies checked, an unresolved V gene accounts for under half, and the remainder has no known explanation. Here the sample has some 270,000 clones; less than 15% occur a single time. The ten biggest clones cover around 0.026% of the sample. Source material: naive CD4+ T cells from blood. This specimen's cell subset or site label, interpreted: true naive CD4+ T cells. Every receptor here comes from a woman in her forties in good health.

The rearrangement uses TRBV5-1 and TRBJ1-3; 8 bases align to TRBD1. Germline CDR1 SGHRS, CDR2 YFSETQ. The ends lost 5 bases at V and 7 bases at J; junction bases unmatched: 14. The CDR3 consists of 16 residues. The chain's CDR3 is CASRISGGPASNTIYF. DNA of the CDR3: TGCGCCAGCAGGATATCAGGGGGCCCGGCCTCCAACACCATATATTTT.

The chain has TRBV7-2 and TRBJ1-6, with TRBD1 as a possible D gene (6 bases). Germline CDR1 reads SGHTA; CDR2 reads FQGNSA. The CDR3 runs to 15 residues. Deletions cut 4 bases from V and 6 bases from J, with 13 bases between. CDR3 coding DNA: TGTGCCAGCAGCTACCAAGACAGGATTAATTCACCCCTCCACTTT. Translating it yields CASSYQDRINSPLHF.

Here the CDR3 reads CASSQEQGNTIYF. The CDR3 DNA reads TGCGCCAGCAGCCAAGAACAGGGAAACACCATATATTTT. The chain joins TRBV4-3 to TRBJ1-3; D remains unclear. V lost 0 bases, J lost 4 bases, and 4 bases lay in between. CDR1 LGHNA and CDR2 YSLEER come from the germline V gene. The CDR3 contains 13 residues.

A few counts support this clone. V gene TRBV5-1 combines with J gene TRBJ2-1; TRBD1 matches at 8 bases. Per the germline V gene, CDR1 is SGHRS and CDR2 is YFSETQ. CDR3 length: 14 residues. With 0 bases clipped from V and 9 bases from J, the junction kept 5 bases outside the gene matches. This CDR3 is CASSLVTGVVEQFF. The CDR3 region has the DNA TGCGCCAGCAGCTTGGTGACAGGGGTTGTTGAGCAGTTCTTC. Full variable domain (outside the CDR3, taken from reference TRBV5-1 and TRBJ2-1): KAGVTQTPRYLIKTRGQQVTLSCSPISGHRSVSWYQQTPGQGLQFLFEYFSETQRNKGNFPGRFSGRQFSNSRSEMNVSTLELGDSALYLCASSLVTGVVEQFFGPGTRLTVL.

The CDR3 reads CASSYFIPAGNQPQHF. Written as DNA, the CDR3 is TGTGCCAGCAGTTACTTTATCCCCGCGGGCAATCAGCCCCAGCATTTT. V gene TRBV6-6 combines with J gene TRBJ1-5; D remains unclear. CDR1 and CDR2 (germline): MNHNY, SVGAGI (reference sequence). Trimming shortened V by 1 base and J by 2 bases, and 12 bases separated the two germline ends. The CDR3 runs to 16 residues.